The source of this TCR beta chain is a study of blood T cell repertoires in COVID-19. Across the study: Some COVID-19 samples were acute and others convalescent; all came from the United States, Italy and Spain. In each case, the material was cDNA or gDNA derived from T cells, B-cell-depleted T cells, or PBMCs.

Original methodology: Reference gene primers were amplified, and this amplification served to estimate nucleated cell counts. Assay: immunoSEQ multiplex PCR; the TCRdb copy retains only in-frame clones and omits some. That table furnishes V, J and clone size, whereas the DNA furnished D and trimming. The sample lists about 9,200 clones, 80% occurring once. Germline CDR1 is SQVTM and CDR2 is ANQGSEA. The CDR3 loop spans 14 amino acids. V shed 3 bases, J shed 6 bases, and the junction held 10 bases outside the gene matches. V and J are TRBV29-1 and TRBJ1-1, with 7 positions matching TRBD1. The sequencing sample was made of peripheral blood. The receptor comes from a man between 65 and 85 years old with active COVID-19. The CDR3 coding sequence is TGCAGCGTTGAGACTGGCAGGGGGTGGGCTGAAGCTTTCTTT. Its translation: CSVETGRGWAEAFF.